This entry features one T cell receptor (beta chain) sequence. What it binds is not known. These data originate in a study of T cell responses to AZD1222 COVID-19 vaccine. Study-level points and caveats: Spike was spanned by vaccine-associated CD4 TCRs, which were dominant at 160-218 and 743-854. Without day 14 samples, only post-peak T cell repertoires were studied. Clonal diversity was possibly underestimated, and the donors were mostly white British, with more females.

This CDR3 is built from 15 residues. V shed 4 bases and J 5 bases; nucleotides not matched to a gene: 7. Germline CDR1 and CDR2: MNHEY and SMNVEV (reference sequence). Some clones are missing from TCRdb's copy, which holds only in-frame ones; the method was immunoSEQ multiplex PCR. This sample has about 64,000 clones, with approximately 90% found just once. The receptor was derived from an adult who received the MenACWY meningococcal vaccine as a control. Specimen: peripheral blood, collected 28 days after the second dose of the MenACWY control vaccine. The V gene is TRBV27, the J gene TRBJ1-4; 7 bases agree with TRBD1. The CDR3 coding sequence is TGTGCCAGCAGTTCGGGACAGCCGGGAAATGAAAAACTGTTTTTT. Protein: CASSSGQPGNEKLFF.